The rows below give T cell receptor beta chains drawn from one sample of a study of CD8+CD57+ T cells in acquired aplastic anemia. TCRdb processed the reads anew with MiXCR; each CDR3 protein has one entry. The table shows 150,000 to 200,000 distinct CDR3 sequences, with approximately 48% occurring only once. Material: sorted CD4+, CD8+, or CD8+CD57+ T cells (not recorded which) from PBMCs. The source is a human donor with aplastic anemia. Each CDR3 is given with its conserved first and last residue. A D gene is named only where the DNA matches it firmly. Size tells how often a clone was seen (once, few, many) or the class of an expanded clone, and some rows leave it out.

clone_size j_call v_call d_call cdr3_nt cdr3_aa
NA TRBJ1-5 TRBV11-1 NA TGTGCCAGTCGAGGGGGGGGCCCTTATAGCAATCAGCCCCAGCATTTT CASRGGGPYSNQPQHF
NA TRBJ1-3 TRBV6-2/TRBV6-3 TRBD1 TGTGCCAGCAGTTCGATTGACAGGGGGTCGTTGTATGGAAACACCATATATTTT CASSSIDRGSLYGNTIYF
many TRBJ2-1 TRBV4-2 TRBD2 TGTGCCAGCAGCACCCGACTAGCGGGAGTGGGTGAGCAGTTCTTC CASSTRLAGVGEQFF
NA TRBJ2-2 TRBV5-1 TRBD1 TGCGCCAGCAGCTTGTTAGGCACAGGGGGTGCCGGGGAGCTGTTTTTT CASSLLGTGGAGELFF
NA TRBJ1-2 TRBV6-1 TRBD1 TGTGCCAGCAGGAAGGGGACAGGGGGCGCTAAGGTGGTAGGCTACACCTTC CASRKGTGGAKVVGYTF
NA TRBJ2-3 TRBV2 TRBD2 TGTGCCAGCAACGGACTAGGGGCCCCAGATACGCAGTATTTT CASNGLGAPDTQYF
NA TRBJ2-5 TRBV15 TRBD2 TGTGCCAGCAGCAGAGCTAGCGGGGGCTTAGAGACCCAGTACTTC CASSRASGGLETQYF
NA TRBJ2-7 TRBV5-1 NA TGCGCCAGCAGCTTGGGGACGTCCGATACTTACGAGCAGTACTTC CASSLGTSDTYEQYF
many TRBJ1-6 TRBV30 TRBD1 TGTGCCTGGGGACAGGGAAATTCACCCCTCCACTTT CAWGQGNSPLHF
many TRBJ2-1 TRBV29-1 NA TGCAGCGTTCCCGAACTTAGCTCCTACAATGAGCAGTTCTTC CSVPELSSYNEQFF
few TRBJ2-4 TRBV19 NA TGTGCCAGTAGGCATATCCCTGGAGGGGGCAACCTACTAGCCAAAAACATTCAGTACTTC CASRHIPGGGNLLAKNIQYF
many TRBJ2-7 TRBV19 TRBD2 TGTGCCAGTAGTCCCCAGTTCGGCGGGAGGCGGTACTTC CASSPQFGGRRYF
many TRBJ1-1 TRBV2 NA TGTGCCAGCGTCCAGGAGTCCGATCTGAACACTGAAGCTTTCTTT CASVQESDLNTEAFF
many TRBJ2-5 TRBV20-1 TRBD2 TGCAGTGCTTCCAGGACTAGCGGGAGGGGGGAGACCCAGTACTTC CSASRTSGRGETQYF
NA TRBJ2-7 TRBV6-2/TRBV6-3 TRBD1 TGTGCCAGCAGAGGACAGGGGCGGGAAGAGCAGTACTTC CASRGQGREEQYF
NA TRBJ1-1 TRBV2 TRBD1 TGTGCCAACCGGGACAGGGGCCGGAATACTGAAGCTTTCTTT CANRDRGRNTEAFF
many TRBJ2-7 TRBV4-1 NA TGCGCCAGCAGCCAAAATAGTGGGAGTACGCTCTACGAGCAGTACTTC CASSQNSGSTLYEQYF
NA TRBJ2-1 TRBV7-9 TRBD1 TGTGCCAGCAGCTCAGGGACAGGGGACAATGAGCAGTTCTTC CASSSGTGDNEQFF
NA TRBJ1-2 TRBV19 NA TGTGCCAGTAGTGCCAGGGTGATCGACTATGGCTACACCTTC CASSARVIDYGYTF
NA TRBJ2-5 TRBV7-9 NA TGTGCCAGCACCTCCTCCTGGGGTAAGGAGACCCAGTACTTC CASTSSWGKETQYF
NA TRBJ2-7 TRBV5-1 TRBD1 TGCGCCAGCAGCTTGGGGGGGACAGGGTTTACCTACGAGCAGTACTTC CASSLGGTGFTYEQYF
NA TRBJ1-4 TRBV15 NA TGTGCCACCGGCGTTGGGGGGACTAATGAAAAACTGTTTTTT CATGVGGTNEKLFF
NA TRBJ2-7 TRBV12-3/TRBV12-4 TRBD2 TGTGCCAGCAGTTTACGATTAGCGGGAGACGAGCAGTACTTC CASSLRLAGDEQYF